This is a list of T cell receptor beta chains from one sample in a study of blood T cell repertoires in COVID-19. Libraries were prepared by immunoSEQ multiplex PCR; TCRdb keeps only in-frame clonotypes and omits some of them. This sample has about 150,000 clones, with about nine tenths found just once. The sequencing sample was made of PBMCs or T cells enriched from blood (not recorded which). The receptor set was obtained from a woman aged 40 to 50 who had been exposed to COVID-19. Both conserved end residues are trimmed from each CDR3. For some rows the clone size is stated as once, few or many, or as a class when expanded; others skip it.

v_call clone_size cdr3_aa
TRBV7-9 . ASSTNYEQY
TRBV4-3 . ASSQRPPGQVSSYEQY
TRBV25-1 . ASSEYSTGETQY
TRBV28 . ASSFVAGTDTQY
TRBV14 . ASSLTSGGPSEQY
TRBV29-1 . SVERLATRSEQY
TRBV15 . ATSRDWRGQPQH
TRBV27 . ASSLFGQTNEKLF
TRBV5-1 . ASSPESPDEQY
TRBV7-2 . ASSFLVGGADTQY
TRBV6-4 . ASSGLAGADTQY
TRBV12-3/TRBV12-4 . ASSTQDSSGYT
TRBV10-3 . AISETEYSNQPQH
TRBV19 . ASSRQGAGELF
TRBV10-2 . ASSEERNTEAF
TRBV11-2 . ASSQTSVGSYNEQF
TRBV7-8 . ASSLARQTSYEQY
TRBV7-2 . ASSLAYPGQGPGEQF
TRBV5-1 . ASSLGDRRGYT
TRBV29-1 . SVDYGENTEAF
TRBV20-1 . SAVTGNGYT
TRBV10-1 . ASSYPVSPKRENYNEQF
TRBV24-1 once ATMGDNYEQY
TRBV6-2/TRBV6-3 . ASSYWVGSPTGELF
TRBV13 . ASSPGTGGETQY
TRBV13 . ASSNTGGGSPLH
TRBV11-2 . ASRQSSWETQY
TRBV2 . ARRGNSGNTIY
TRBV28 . ASSSPRYGYT
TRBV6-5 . ASSYGGGNTEAF
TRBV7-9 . ASSSLAGSTGELF
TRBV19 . ASSFRREREDTEAF
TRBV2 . ASLGLAGGTSTGELF
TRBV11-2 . ASSPLEAGKRSWNYGYT
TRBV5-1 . ASSLGGASGELF
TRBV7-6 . ASSLVSGISEQY
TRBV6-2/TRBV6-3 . ASSTQLLPLH
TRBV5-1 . ASSGGPDSAYGYT
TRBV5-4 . ASSLPGLNYGYT
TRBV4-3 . ASSQGERQPQH
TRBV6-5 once ASSFRSGLASYEQY
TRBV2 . ASREDRLYNEQF
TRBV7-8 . ASSGSGAGTDTQY
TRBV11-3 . ASSARSGGIDTDTQY
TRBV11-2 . ASSFPGTGGLETQY
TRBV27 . ASSLSFTNGVNQPQH
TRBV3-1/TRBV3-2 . ASSQGRQRSNEQF
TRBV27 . ASSLRQGSFYGYT